The 27 T cell receptor beta chains reported below all come from one sample, sequenced in a study of blood T cell repertoires in COVID-19. TCRdb keeps only in-frame clones here, not all; method: immunoSEQ multiplex PCR. The profile covers 150,000 to 200,000 clones, with around four fifths appearing a single time and roughly 2.9% taken by the ten largest. The sequencing sample was made of peripheral blood. These receptors all come from a woman aged 55-70 years with acute or convalescent COVID-19.

The chain combines TRBV5-6 with TRBJ1-5; D is perhaps TRBD1 (5 bases). The length of the CDR3 is 14 residues. Germline V lookup: CDR1 SGHDT, CDR2 YYEEEE. V was cut by 2 bases and J by 6 bases, with 12 bases left in between. For the CDR3, the DNA is TGTGCCAGCAGCTTAAGGGGAACGGGTCAGCCCCAGCATTTT. Translated, it gives CASSLRGTGQPQHF. Complete variable domain (other parts from reference TRBV5-6 and TRBJ1-5): DAGVTQSPTHLIKTRGQQVTLRCSPKSGHDTVSWYQQALGQGPQFIFQYYEEEERQRGNFPDRFSGHQFPNYSSELNVNALLLGDSALYLCASSLRGTGQPQHFGDGTRLSIL.

There are a few counts of this clone. The gene calls are TRBV5-1 and TRBJ1-6; a weak D match, TRBD1 (6 bases). V lost 0 bases, J lost 14 bases, and 18 bases lay in between. The CDR3 consists of 15 residues. Germline V CDR1 and CDR2: SGHRS, YFSETQ. The CDR3 reads CASSLGVAGEGALHF. CDR3 nucleotides: TGCGCCAGCAGCTTGGGCGTGGCAGGGGAAGGCGCCCTCCACTTT. Variable domain in full (rest from reference TRBV5-1 and TRBJ1-6): KAGVTQTPRYLIKTRGQQVTLSCSPISGHRSVSWYQQTPGQGLQFLFEYFSETQRNKGNFPGRFSGRQFSNSRSEMNVSTLELGDSALYLCASSLGVAGEGALHFGNGTRLTVT.

This clone showed up just once. CDR3 sequence: CASSLEGADTYEQYF. CDR3 bases: TGTGCCAGCAGCTTAGAAGGCGCGGACACCTACGAGCAGTACTTC. The chain employs TRBV11-2 and TRBJ2-7; possibly TRBD1 for D (5 bases). Germline V lookup: CDR1 SGHAT, CDR2 FQNNGV. The V gene lost 0 bases and the J gene lost 2 bases, with 11 bases spanning the gap. This CDR3 contains 15 residues.

The chain employs TRBV12-3 or TRBV12-4 and TRBJ2-2; no clear D. Trimming took off 3 bases at V and 5 bases at J, with 7 bases between the two ends. CDR3 length: 13 amino acids. The CDR3 loop reads CASSFLETGELFF. Written as DNA, the CDR3 is TGTGCCAGCAGTTTTTTAGAAACCGGGGAGCTGTTTTTT.

The gene calls are TRBV15 and TRBJ2-7; TRBD1 matches 9 bases. This CDR3 region has 20 residues. Trimming at V came to 3 bases and at J to 0 bases, leaving 18 bases not matched to a gene. CDR1 is LNHNV and CDR2 is YYDKDF in the germline V gene (reference sequence). The CDR3 is CATSRSRGQGEPITSYEQYF. The CDR3 coding sequence is TGTGCCACCAGCAGGAGCCGGGGACAGGGTGAGCCCATCACCTCCTACGAGCAGTACTTC.

The V call is TRBV28, the J call TRBJ2-3; 8 nucleotides line up with TRBD2. The trim removed 5 bases at V and 8 bases at J, leaving 12 bases unmatched. Looked up from germline, CDR1 is MDHEN and CDR2 is SYDVKM. The CDR3 extends over 15 amino acids. The CDR3 protein is CASSRQRGSIRTQYF. The CDR3, as DNA: TGTGCCAGCAGTCGGCAGCGGGGGTCGATCCGTACGCAGTATTTT.

This rearrangement joins TRBV29-1 to TRBJ2-1; 14 bases fit TRBD2. The CDR3 is 16 amino acids. CDR1 is SQVTM and CDR2 is ANQGSEA in the germline V gene. The junction had 10 bases not matched to a gene; V was cut back by 6 bases and J by 6 bases. For the CDR3, the DNA is TGCAGCGTCGCCGGGACTAGCGGGGGACCTCTCAATGAGCAGTTCTTC. Protein product: CSVAGTSGGPLNEQFF.

V and J are TRBV7-2 and TRBJ2-5; D is perhaps TRBD1 (5 bases). Trimming cost V 2 bases and J 2 bases, with 9 bases left between them. CDR3 length equals 14 residues. CDR1 is SGHTA, CDR2 FQGNSA, per germline. Here the CDR3 reads CASSLPTEQETQYF. The CDR3 DNA sequence: TGTGCCAGCAGCTTACCGACAGAGCAAGAGACCCAGTACTTC.

The chain has TRBV3-1 (or the pseudogene TRBV3-2) and TRBJ1-1; D unresolved. With 1 base removed from V and 5 bases from J, the gap between germline ends came to 8 bases. Germline CDR1 reads LGHDT; CDR2 reads YNNKEL (reference sequence). The CDR3 has 13 amino acids. The CDR3 DNA reads TGTGCCAGCAGCCAAGTATCCGGGACTGAAGCTTTCTTT. It translates to CASSQVSGTEAFF.

The rearrangement links TRBV9 to TRBJ1-1; TRBD1 might be the D (6 bases). This CDR3 has 13 amino acids. V was pared by 0 bases and J by 7 bases, with 10 bases between. CDR1 and CDR2 (germline): SGDLS, YYNGEE. In DNA form, the CDR3 reads TGTGCCAGCAGCGTAGTGGGGGCCGGTGAAGCTTTCTTT. Amino acid sequence: CASSVVGAGEAFF. Full variable domain (remainder filled in from reference TRBV9 and TRBJ1-1): DSGVTQTPKHLITATGQRVTLRCSPRSGDLSVYWYQQSLDQGLQFLIQYYNGEERAKGNILERFSAQQFPDLHSELNLSSLELGDSALYFCASSVVGAGEAFFGQGTRLTVV.

The chain uses TRBV3-1 (or the pseudogene TRBV3-2) and TRBJ2-7, with a possible D match to TRBD2 (5 bases). Trimming removed 2 bases at V and 4 bases at J, with 15 bases between. The CDR3 is made up of 15 amino acids. CDR1 and CDR2 (germline): LGHDT, YNNKEL (reference sequence). CDR3 coding DNA: TGTGCCAGCAGCCAACTAGCACGGGTCCTGTACGAGCAGTACTTC. Amino acids: CASSQLARVLYEQYF.

This clone came up a few times. The rearrangement uses TRBV19 and TRBJ1-2; TRBD1 aligns across 7 bases. The CDR3 runs 16 residues. Trimming cost V 3 bases and J 4 bases; bases outside gene matches: 11. Germline CDR1 and CDR2: LNHDA and SQIVND (reference sequence). The CDR3 protein is CASSIGSGTAPYGYTF. The CDR3 region has the DNA TGTGCCAGTAGTATTGGCTCCGGGACAGCTCCCTATGGCTACACCTTC.

J is TRBJ2-7 and V is TRBV10-1; 7 bases are shared with TRBD2. The CDR3 has 14 amino acids. Losses at the gene ends were 3 bases for V and 6 bases for J; bases not matched to a gene: 8. Germline assignment: CDR1 WNHNN and CDR2 SYGVQD (reference sequence). CDR3 residues: CASSDFTGGTEQYF. In DNA, the CDR3 is TGCGCCAGCAGTGATTTCACGGGGGGAACCGAGCAGTACTTC.

A few counts support this clone. V is TRBV19 and J is TRBJ1-1; TRBD1 is a possible D gene (6 bases). CDR1 and CDR2 from the germline V gene are LNHDA and SQIVND (reference sequence). Trimming cost V 1 base and J 2 bases, with 11 bases left between them. The CDR3 sequence is 15 residues long. CDR3 loop: CASSIGGRLNTEAFF. The CDR3 DNA is TGTGCCAGTAGTATAGGGGGGCGACTAAACACTGAAGCTTTCTTT. The full variable domain, rest sourced from reference TRBV19 and TRBJ1-1, is DGGITQSPKYLFRKEGQNVTLSCEQNLNHDAMYWYRQDPGQGLRLIYYSQIVNDFQKGDIAEGYSVSREKKESFPLTVTSAQKNPTAFYLCASSIGGRLNTEAFFGQGTRLTVV.

The genes are TRBV5-1 and TRBJ2-7, with 12 bases fitting TRBD1. This CDR3 contains 15 residues. The germline V gene has CDR1 SGHRS and CDR2 YFSETQ. Unmatched junction bases numbered 8, after V lost 4 bases and J lost 6 bases. The CDR3 DNA reads TGCGCCAGCAGCGCCGGGGACAGGGGGCTATTCGAGCAGTACTTC. As protein: CASSAGDRGLFEQYF.

A remark on this clone: Other DNA sequences in the same sample also yield this CDR3. The J gene is TRBJ1-1, the V gene TRBV19; 8 nucleotides align to TRBD1. The CDR3 is made up of 14 amino acids. The V gene end was trimmed by 7 bases and the J gene end by 0 bases; junction bases not matched to a gene: 4. In germline, CDR1 is LNHDA, CDR2 SQIVND (reference sequence). CDR3 in DNA: TGTGCCAGTACTCCGACAGGGGTGAACACTGAAGCTTTCTTT. Amino acid sequence: CASTPTGVNTEAFF.

V is TRBV11-2 and J is TRBJ2-2, with 10 positions matching TRBD1. Germline trimming cut 5 bases from V and 5 bases from J; bases unmatched to any gene: 8. The CDR3 loop spans 16 amino acids. The V gene's germline CDR1 is SGHAT and CDR2 FQNNGV. The CDR3 DNA is TGTGCCAGCAGCGCCTCGGACAGGGGGTTAACCGGGGAGCTGTTTTTT. This sequence encodes CASSASDRGLTGELFF.

This clone showed up just a few times. The chain has TRBV6-5 and TRBJ1-2; 10 bases are a match to TRBD1. Trimming took 4 bases from V and 8 from J; bases not matched to a gene: 10. CDR1 MNHEY and CDR2 SVGAGI come from the germline V gene. CDR3 length: 15 residues. The CDR3 loop reads CASSSSDRGLTGYTF. The CDR3 nucleotides read TGTGCCAGCAGTTCCAGTGACAGGGGGCTTACAGGCTACACCTTC.

This chain connects TRBV9 to TRBJ1-2; D ambiguous. The V gene's germline CDR1 is SGDLS and CDR2 YYNGEE. This CDR3 has 14 amino acids. V lost 4 bases, J lost 3 bases, and 13 bases lay in between. CDR3 nucleotides: TGTGCCAGCAGCACCACTAAGTTCGACTATGGCTACACCTTC. Translation gives CASSTTKFDYGYTF.

This chain connects TRBV6-6 to TRBJ1-2; 7 bases map to TRBD1. Germline loops: CDR1 MNHNY, CDR2 SVGAGI (reference sequence). J gave up 3 bases and V 6 bases, and 7 bases lay outside the gene matches. The CDR3 covers 14 residues. The CDR3 region has the DNA TGTGCCAGCAGAGGGACAGAGGGGGACTATGGCTACACCTTC. Translating gives CASRGTEGDYGYTF.

V is TRBV30 and J is TRBJ2-7; 7 bases agree with TRBD2. The germline CDR1 and CDR2 sequences are GTSNPN and SVGIG (reference sequence). The V and J ends lost 3 bases and 3 bases, in that order; junction bases with no gene match: 14. The CDR3 consists of 16 residues. CDR3 coding DNA: TGTGCCTGGAGCCTTCCGGTGGGAGGGACTTTCTACGAGCAGTACTTC. Translation: CAWSLPVGGTFYEQYF.

The chain is built from TRBV5-1 and TRBJ1-2; 7 positions agree with TRBD1. The V gene end was trimmed by 0 bases and the J gene end by 6 bases; junction bases not matched to a gene: 5. Germline-derived CDR1 and CDR2 are SGHRS and YFSETQ. This CDR3 comprises 14 residues. In DNA, the CDR3 is TGCGCCAGCAGCTTGGCCCAGGGGGTCGATGGCTACACCTTC. Its translation: CASSLAQGVDGYTF.

The chain links TRBV6-5 to TRBJ1-6; no clear D gene. The CDR3 consists of 16 residues. Trimming stripped 4 bases from V and 0 bases from J, with 10 bases between. Germline lookup yields CDR1 MNHEY and CDR2 SVGAGI. The CDR3 DNA reads as TGTGCCAGCAGTTCACTTGATAGCTCCTATAATTCACCCCTCCACTTT. Translating it yields CASSSLDSSYNSPLHF.

The V and J genes are TRBV7-9 and TRBJ1-1; possibly TRBD1 for D (5 bases). Trimming took off 1 base at V and 9 bases at J, with 18 bases between the two ends. Germline V lookup: CDR1 SEHNR, CDR2 FQNEAQ (reference sequence). CDR3 length: 15 amino acids. CDR3 DNA sequence: TGTGCCAGCAGCTTAGAATCAGGGAAGCCCAGTCAAGCTTTCTTT. Protein sequence: CASSLESGKPSQAFF.

This clone was recorded at least ten times. V usage is TRBV12-5 and J usage is TRBJ2-7; 9 bases line up with TRBD1. Germline V gene lookup returns CDR1 LGHNT and CDR2 FRNRAP. The CDR3 sequence is 14 residues long. Trimming took 4 bases from V and 4 from J; bases not matched to a gene: 5. The chain's CDR3 is CASGSTGGLYEQYF. The CDR3 nucleotides are TGTGCTAGTGGTTCGACAGGGGGTTTGTACGAGCAGTACTTC.

This clone was picked up one time. The CDR3 is CTTFPDTQYF. The DNA for the CDR3 is TGCACCACCTTCCCGGATACGCAGTATTTT. The chain has TRBV1 and TRBJ2-3; TRBD2, the D gene given by the table, was not confirmed from the DNA. TRBV1 is annotated as a pseudogene. CDR3 length: 10 residues.

The chain uses TRBV14 and TRBJ2-2, with D hard to call. Trimming removed 4 bases at V and 2 bases at J, with 14 bases between. Germline V lookup: CDR1 SGHDN, CDR2 FVKESK. The CDR3 is 16 residues long. The CDR3 region has the DNA TGTGCCAGCAGCCCGTTCCGGGTCCAAAACACCGGGGAGCTGTTTTTT. It codes for CASSPFRVQNTGELFF.